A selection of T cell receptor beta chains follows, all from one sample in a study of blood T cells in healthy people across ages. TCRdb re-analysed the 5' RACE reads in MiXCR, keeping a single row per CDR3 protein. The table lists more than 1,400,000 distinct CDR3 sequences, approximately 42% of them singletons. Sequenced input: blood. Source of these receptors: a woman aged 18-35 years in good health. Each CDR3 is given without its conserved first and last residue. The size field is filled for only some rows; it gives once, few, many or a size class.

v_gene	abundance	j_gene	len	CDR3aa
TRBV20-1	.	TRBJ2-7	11	SASVGRSYEQY
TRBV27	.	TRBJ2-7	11	ASSLSKINEQY
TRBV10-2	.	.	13	ASSESWGRGNEQY
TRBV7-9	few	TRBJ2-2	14	ASSTTPLEPTGELF
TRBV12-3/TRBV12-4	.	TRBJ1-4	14	ASSLALTATNEKLF
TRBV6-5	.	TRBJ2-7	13	ASVEAGDGHNEQY
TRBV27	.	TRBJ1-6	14	ASSSSSPGRNSPPH
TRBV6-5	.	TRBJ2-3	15	ASSSPGLWGQGDTQY
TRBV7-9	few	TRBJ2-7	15	ASSRTIRTVETYEQY
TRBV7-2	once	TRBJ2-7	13	ASSSQGSLGSGLY
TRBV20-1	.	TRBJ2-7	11	SASGGDPTSEY
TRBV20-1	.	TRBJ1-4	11	SASQPPNEKLF
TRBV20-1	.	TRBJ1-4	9	SGRDNEKLF
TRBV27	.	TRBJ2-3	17	ASSLLQATAGGNPDTQY
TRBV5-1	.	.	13	ASSLLSGHYYEQY
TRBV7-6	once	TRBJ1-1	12	ASSLAFMNTEAF
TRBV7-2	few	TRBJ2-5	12	ASSRGGTWETQY
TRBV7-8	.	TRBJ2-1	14	ASSPSGRDPYNEQF
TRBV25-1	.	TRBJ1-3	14	ASSEYGGPSGNTIY
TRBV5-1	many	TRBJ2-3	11	ASSLRSADTQY
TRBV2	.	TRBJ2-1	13	ASRVGLSSYNEQF
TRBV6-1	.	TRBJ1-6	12	ASTRTGRNSPLH
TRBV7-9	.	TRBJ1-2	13	ASSSTGGANYGYT
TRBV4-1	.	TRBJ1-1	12	ASSGIGPNTEAF
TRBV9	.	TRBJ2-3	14	ASSFGVAANTDTQY
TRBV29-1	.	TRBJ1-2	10	STGDSNYGYT
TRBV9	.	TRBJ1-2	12	ASSVGGPGSGYT
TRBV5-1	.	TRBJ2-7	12	ASSSFKAQETQY
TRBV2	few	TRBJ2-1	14	ASSEEGTSGRNEQF
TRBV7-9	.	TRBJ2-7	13	ASSLEGGSPYEQY
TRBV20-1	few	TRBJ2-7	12	SARAGETLYEQY